This T cell receptor beta chain stems from a study of cytomegalovirus exposure and HLA in healthy donors (TCRdb year 2017). In the study overall: An earlier analysis of some 620 of the donors reported approximately 260 Gb of sequence data and 100 million to 120 million unique TCR beta sequences obtained from around 190 million T cells. The aim of the study was to test whether cataloging public T cell receptors could identify signatures of past pathogen exposure. The T cell repertoires of about 700 subjects were profiled by immunosequencing and related to cytomegalovirus serostatus. Across some 400 genotyped donors of the cohort, an average of approximately 240,000 unique TCR beta nucleotide sequences per donor were sequenced, and 15% to 20% of those sequences were non-productive. Several DR-DQ haplotypes were treated as single units for association and clustering because of strong linkage in the cohort. To predict cytomegalovirus infection status, the study brought together high-throughput TCR immunosequencing, statistical association of individual TCRs with disease status, and machine learning. Along with the approximately 700-subject first cohort, a separate validation cohort of over a hundred different subjects was used. Alongside the repertoire data, information on donor age, sex, ethnicity and CMV serostatus was compiled. To study patterns of TCR occurrence, a later analysis re-analyzed previously published TCR beta repertoires from under 750 donors and added high-resolution HLA genotyping. A later genetic analysis took genome-wide SNP genotypes for about three fifths of the 666 donors and used that subset as a discovery cohort. Of the 350 to 400 genotyped donors, over 65% fell in the genetic ancestry cluster associated with self-reported Caucasian donors. An earlier analysis of nearly 600 of the donors applied high-throughput TCR beta sequencing to assess whether each TCR beta V gene segment acted as functional or pseudogenic. Both class I and class II loci were covered by HLA typing, at four-digit resolution. Typing coverage varied by locus: about 629-640 donors for A, B, C, DRB1 and DQB1; approximately 520 for DQA1; nearly 610 for DPA1; approximately 470 for DPB1. Rather than using new phenotypic data, the later analysis identified candidate immune exposures from TCR beta sequences and from how often those sequences occurred across donors. An early release covering just under 650 HLA-typed donors comprised about 300 gigabases of sequencing data and around 85 million unique TCR sequences. All discovery cohort repertoires had been generated using a single sequencing platform. What the authors observed across the whole study: Assigning TCR associations to individual alleles was difficult when HLA alleles, especially DR and DQ, strongly co-occurred. For the cohort, immune exposure information was limited to CMV serostatus. Some IMGT-functional V segments, including TRBV6-2 and TRBV6-3, could not be distinguished by the 87-base-pair reads and were therefore excluded. The authors suggested that the approach could potentially be generalized to other disease states and immunological phenotypes. In a later analysis, the rate of TCR association differed among HLA loci, with DRB1 alleles having the most associated TCRs and HLA-C alleles having the fewest. Compared with equally common non-associated chains, HLA-associated TCR beta chains in a later analysis were more clonally expanded and had lower generation probabilities. Because some donors lacked HLA typing at each locus, the association tests relied only on the typed subset. A few of the identified cytomegalovirus-associated TCR beta chains were confirmed in vitro to be specific for cytomegalovirus antigens. Across donors, most TCR sequences were observed very rarely, whereas some public TCRs were present in many individuals. Specific HLA alleles were associated with over 15,000 TCR beta sequences at a false discovery rate of 0.05 in a later analysis. Presence/absence analyses assumed roughly uniform sequencing depth across donors, an assumption that may not hold. A later analysis found that most CMV-associated TCR beta chains appeared HLA-restricted, with HLA associations seemingly driven largely by CMV exposure. According to a later genetic analysis, donors in an Asian-associated ancestry cluster had fewer N-insertions in productive TCRs than the approximately 670-donor mean. A later genetic analysis associated a missense DCLRE1C variant with V-gene and J-gene trimming of TCR beta chains, and an independent cohort replicated the association. A group of highly shared sequence variants was considered likely to be a technical artifact of the sequencing pipeline. The study gave a list of under 200 TCR beta chains associated with cytomegalovirus. According to a later analysis, parvovirus B19, influenza, CMV and Epstein-Barr virus appeared linked to several top co-occurrence clusters. This cohort had only TCR beta chains sequenced, and the lack of alpha or paired-chain data limited which features could be detected. The classifier was reported to diagnose cytomegalovirus status with high specificity and sensitivity in both the original cohort and the validation cohort. The earlier analysis of nearly 600 of the donors excluded some 16 rarely observed V segments, including chromosome 9 orphons, because counts were too low. A further reported finding was that TCR beta sequences accurately predicted the HLA-A and HLA-B alleles for most subjects in the first cohort. Correlated functional status among segregating V segments might be attributable to linkage disequilibrium, but an unknown experimental factor could not be ruled out. In an earlier analysis of some 640 of the donors, most TCR beta V segments were observed in productive rearrangements about 87% or about 30% of the time, broadly matching IMGT annotations.

The cohort comprised around 700 healthy bone marrow donors. At the time of sampling, all cohort members were nominally healthy, though unrecorded immune exposures were likely present. The donor was CMV seropositive and belonged to the group of 270 or so seropositive cohort members. A peripheral blood sample was collected from each donor, and TCR beta sequencing was performed on peripheral blood mononuclear cells. Genomic DNA was extracted from the blood cell samples with the Qiagen DNeasy Blood Extraction Kit. The method was the immunoSEQ multiplex PCR assay. For the multiplex PCR, a mixture combining 60 forward primers for TCR Vbeta segments and 13 reverse primers for TCR Jbeta segments was used. The CDR3 region of rearranged TCR beta genes was amplified from genomic DNA by a multiplex PCR assay. Amplified TCR beta libraries were sequenced as 87-base-pair reads on the Illumina HiSeq System. Turning to the authors' computational methods: A later analysis tallied around 80 million unique TCR beta chains across the 666 repertoires, and around 10 million of those chains were shared by two or more donors. Raw reads were error-corrected and collapsed into unique sequences by a nearest-neighbor algorithm in which closely related sequences were merged to remove PCR and sequencing errors. CDR3 sequences were aligned to IMGT reference sequences to assign V, D and J gene segments. For a sequence to be retained, a match of at least six nucleotides to both a V gene segment and a J gene segment was required. A rearrangement was called productive if the CDR3 had no stop codons and remained in frame with V and J, and every other rearrangement was called non-productive. Following IMGT convention, CDR3 was defined as the stretch from the second conserved V-encoded cysteine to the conserved J-encoded phenylalanine. In an earlier analysis of approximately 500 of the donors, sequences lacking an unambiguous match to a single V gene segment were excluded. An earlier analysis of a few hundred of the donors classified V segments as functional when productive rearrangements were above 56.7% and as segregating when the standard deviation between donors was above 5%. A statistical classification framework was developed to diagnose cytomegalovirus status using the catalog of TCR beta chain sequences. In a later analysis, V and J genes were assigned by comparing TCR nucleotide sequences against IMGT/GENE-DB human TR gene sequences. Using the TCRdist pipeline, a later analysis assigned CDR3 sequences along with most-parsimonious VDJ recombination scenarios. A later analysis defined each TCR beta chain by its CDR3 amino acid sequence plus V-gene family, and excluded reads lacking a unique V-gene family. As a way to deal with suspected cross-contamination and a sequencing artifact, a later analysis dropped 450 to 600 nucleotide sequences that were highly shared and had low generation probability. For each public chain, a later analysis derived a clonal expansion index from normalized ranks of inferred template counts within each repertoire. Generation probabilities in a later analysis came from a VDJ recombination model fitted to out-of-frame rearrangements, and those results were checked against IGoR. A later analysis scored TCR-TCR, TCR-HLA and TCR-CMV co-occurrence with hypergeometric tests, applying a repertoire-size bias correction to TCR pairs. False discovery rates were estimated in a later analysis by permuting HLA or CMV assignments 20 times. In a later analysis, co-occurring TCRs were grouped with DBSCAN, and TCRdist sequence similarity was added when clustering was performed within HLA-allele-positive subsets. Co-occurrence clustering excluded repertoires with fewer than 30,000 or more than 120,000 public chains, plus five with anomalous nucleotide sharing. The table was pulled from immuneACCESS by TCRdb, which kept in-frame rearrangements only. Such tables lose some clones; where checked, under half of the loss comes from unresolved V genes, and the rest has no known cause. V and J calls and clone size are those listed in that table; D and trimming were worked out from the DNA. Here the sample has about 87,000 clones; 74% occur a single time. 20% to 25% of the sample is taken by the ten largest.

The germline V gene encodes CDR1 SGHRS and CDR2 YFSETQ. Trimmed from V: 7 bases; trimmed from J: 11 bases; junction bases lacking a gene match: 13. The CDR3 covers 13 residues, taking in both the cysteine and the phenylalanine. The kept DNA is CDR3 alone, 39 bases in frame from the first base. Concerning this clone itself: The antigen it recognizes is unknown. Base quality data are lacking; no much larger clone is found one base away.

In this chain, TRBV5-1 is recombined with TRBJ2-3; 7 bases in the middle match TRBD2. The sequence was obtained from a man aged 25 to 40 in good health and CMV-seropositive. Sequenced input: PBMCs. The sequenced DNA is TGCGCCAGCGGAAACCGAGGCCAGCGGGAGCAGTATTTT. It specifies CASGNRGQREQYF.